A single sample gave rise to the 24 T cell receptor beta chains below, sequenced in a study of early T cells in non-severe SARS-CoV-2 infection. TCRdb itself ran the 5' RACE reads through MiXCR, one entry per CDR3 protein. The table has roughly 100,000 distinct CDR3 sequences, 10% to 15% seen once. The sequenced sample was whole blood, obtained at baseline. All receptors come from an adult who was a healthcare worker with PCR-confirmed SARS-CoV-2 infection or an uninfected control (not recorded which).

This clonotype was counted between two and nine times. The rearrangement uses TRBV28 and TRBJ1-5; tentatively, D is TRBD1 (6 bases). This CDR3 has 12 residues. CDR1 and CDR2 from the germline V gene are MDHEN and SYDVKM. Trimming left V 6 bases short and J 11 bases short, with 14 bases between. The CDR3 DNA follows: TGTGCCAGCAGCGGGACCCACAGGGCCCAGCATTTT. This sequence encodes CASSGTHRAQHF.

This clonotype was found once. The rearrangement uses TRBV11-2 and TRBJ2-3; D tentatively reads TRBD1 or TRBD2 (6 bases each). This CDR3 has 15 amino acids. The V end was cut by 2 bases, the J end by 2 bases, with 11 bases between. CDR1 is SGHAT and CDR2 is FQNNGV in the germline V gene. Here the CDR3 DNA reads TGTGCCAGCAGCTTACGGGGGCGTGCCACAGATACGCAGTATTTT. Protein product: CASSLRGRATDTQYF.

This clonotype has at least ten counts. The V gene is TRBV5-1, the J gene TRBJ1-2; no definite D call. Germline-derived CDR1 and CDR2 are SGHRS and YFSETQ. This CDR3 has 13 residues. Trimming cost V 3 bases and J 6 bases, with 12 bases left between them. The CDR3 bases are TGCGCCAGCAGCTCAGGATTGTTTGATGGCTACACCTTC. This sequence encodes CASSSGLFDGYTF.

This clonotype was seen repeatedly, ten times or more. This sequence joins TRBV6-6 and TRBJ1-6; D gene uncertain. The V gene lost 2 bases and the J gene lost 8 bases, with 10 bases spanning the gap. CDR3 length: 14 residues. CDR1 and CDR2 (germline): MNHNY, SVGAGI (reference sequence). The CDR3 DNA reads TGTGCCAGCAGTTACAGGCGGGATTATTCACCCCTCCACTTT. Protein: CASSYRRDYSPLHF.

V usage is TRBV6-1 and J usage is TRBJ2-2, with 7 nucleotides matching TRBD1. Looked up from germline, CDR1 is MNHNS and CDR2 is SASEGT. The CDR3 runs 14 residues. Trimming cost V 6 bases and J 9 bases; bases outside gene matches: 10. Written as DNA, the CDR3 is TGTGCCAGCAGGACGACAGGGCTCGATCGGGAGCTGTTTTTT. It is translated as CASRTTGLDRELFF.

There are a few counts of this clonotype. This chain connects TRBV7-3 to TRBJ1-1, with 10 positions matching TRBD1. Trimming cost V 6 bases and J 1 base; bases outside gene matches: 8. The CDR3 length is 16 residues. The germline V gene has CDR1 SGHTA and CDR2 FQGTGA. The CDR3 sequence: CASSRTGDRGNTEAFF. The CDR3 DNA reads TGTGCCAGCAGTCGGACCGGGGACAGGGGGAACACTGAAGCTTTCTTT.

In its sample, this clonotype was seen a few times. The chain uses TRBV20-1 and TRBJ2-7; D possibly uses TRBD1 or TRBD2 (6 bases each). Germline V lookup: CDR1 DFQATT, CDR2 SNEGSKA (reference sequence). The CDR3 consists of 16 residues. The V end was cut by 0 bases, the J end by 5 bases, with 20 bases between. CDR3 coding DNA: TGCAGTGCTAGAGACCTTAGGGGGGTCCCTCCGAACGAGCAGTACTTC. This translates into CSARDLRGVPPNEQYF.

This clonotype was seen at least ten times. This chain connects TRBV5-4 to TRBJ2-5; tentative D call: TRBD2 (6 bases). V shed 5 bases and J shed 4 bases, with 12 bases lying between them. CDR1 and CDR2 (germline): SGHNT, YYREEE (reference sequence). The CDR3 has 13 amino acids. This CDR3 reads CASRTSEGETQYF. CDR3 DNA: TGTGCCAGCAGGACATCGGAGGGAGAGACCCAGTACTTC. Complete variable domain (other parts from reference TRBV5-4 and TRBJ2-5): ETGVTQSPTHLIKTRGQQVTLRCSSQSGHNTVSWYQQALGQGPQFIFQYYREEENGRGNFPPRFSGLQFPNYSSELNVNALELDDSALYLCASRTSEGETQYFGPGTRLLVL.

This clonotype has ten or more counts. The chain employs TRBV5-1 and TRBJ2-3; 7 bases fit TRBD2. Germline CDR1 is SGHRS and CDR2 is YFSETQ. The CDR3 has 14 amino acids. After removal of 3 bases from V and 7 bases from J, the junction contained 8 bases not matched to a gene. The CDR3 DNA sequence: TGCGCCAGCAGCTCGACGCGGGGAGGGAATACGCAGTATTTT. It yields the protein CASSSTRGGNTQYF.

The chain has TRBV5-1 and TRBJ2-1; D not resolved. The length of the CDR3 is 16 residues. The germline V and J ends were trimmed by 0 bases and 0 bases, with 10 bases remaining between them. CDR1 and CDR2 from the germline V gene are SGHRS and YFSETQ. The CDR3: CASSLGQKGSYNEQFF. The CDR3 DNA reads as TGCGCCAGCAGCTTGGGGCAGAAAGGCTCCTACAATGAGCAGTTCTTC.

A note on this clonotype: At one end, the junction sequence differs from germline, possibly due to a read error. The chain has TRBV7-7 and TRBJ2-1; D is undetermined. The CDR3 runs to 13 residues. In germline, CDR1 is SSHAT, CDR2 FNYEAQ (reference sequence). CDR3 protein: CASSPGAANEQFF. Written as DNA, the CDR3 is TGTGCTAGCAGCCCGGGTGCGGCAAATGAGCAGTTCTTC. The full variable domain, rest sourced from reference TRBV7-7 and TRBJ2-1, is GAGVSQSPRYKVTKRGQDVTLRCDPISSHATLYWYQQALGQGPEFLTYFNYEAQPDKSGLPSDRFSAERPEGSISTLTIQRTEQRDSAMYRCASSPGAANEQFFGPGTRLTVL.

The table lists this clonotype with many counts. The chain is built from TRBV7-9 and TRBJ2-3; TRBD2 might be the D (6 bases). This CDR3 has 16 residues. Germline lookup yields CDR1 SEHNR and CDR2 FQNEAQ (reference sequence). The V end was cut by 2 bases, the J end by 2 bases, with 14 bases between. CDR3 in amino acids: CASSLTVLAFTDTQYF. CDR3 in DNA: TGTGCCAGCAGCTTAACCGTTCTAGCGTTCACAGATACGCAGTATTTT.

The V gene is TRBV12-3 or TRBV12-4, the J gene TRBJ2-7, with a tentative D call TRBD1 (6 bases). The CDR3 extends over 15 amino acids. V lost 0 bases to trimming and J lost 5 bases, with 14 bases between them. The CDR3: CASSLALQGTHEQYF. The DNA of the CDR3 is TGTGCCAGCAGTTTAGCGTTGCAGGGGACCCACGAGCAGTACTTC.

The chain has TRBV5-1 and TRBJ1-4, with D uncertain. The germline V gene has CDR1 SGHRS and CDR2 YFSETQ. The CDR3 is 14 residues long. Trimming cost V 4 bases and J 4 bases, with 11 bases left between them. Here the CDR3 DNA reads TGCGCCAGCAGCCCGAGGCCGTTTAATGAAAAACTGTTTTTT. Residues: CASSPRPFNEKLFF. The full variable domain, in which reference TRBV5-1 and TRBJ1-4 provide the parts outside the CDR3, is KAGVTQTPRYLIKTRGQQVTLSCSPISGHRSVSWYQQTPGQGLQFLFEYFSETQRNKGNFPGRFSGRQFSNSRSEMNVSTLELGDSALYLCASSPRPFNEKLFFGSGTQLSVL.

CDR3 region: CASSEGRRTYEQYF. The CDR3 DNA reads TGTGCCAGCAGTGAAGGTCGGAGGACCTACGAGCAGTACTTC. The chain recombines TRBV2 with TRBJ2-7; possibly TRBD2 for D (5 bases). The CDR3 sequence is 14 residues long. Germline assignment: CDR1 SNHLY and CDR2 FYNNEI. V lost 1 base, J lost 2 bases, and 9 bases lay in between. The variable domain in full, with the rest retrieved from reference TRBV2 and TRBJ2-7, is EPEVTQTPSHQVTQMGQEVILRCVPISNHLYFYWYRQILGQKVEFLVSFYNNEISEKSEIFDDQFSVERPDGSNFTLKIRSTKLEDSAMYFCASSEGRRTYEQYFGPGTRLTVT.

V and J are TRBV6-6 and TRBJ1-1; D uncertain. This CDR3 is 14 amino acids long. The germline V and J ends were trimmed by 0 bases and 2 bases, with 7 bases remaining between them. In germline, CDR1 is MNHNY, CDR2 SVGAGI (reference sequence). CDR3 residues: CASSYSATNTEAFF. CDR3 nucleotide sequence: TGTGCCAGCAGTTACTCAGCGACCAACACTGAAGCTTTCTTT.

This clonotype was detected ten times or more. This chain joins TRBV24-1 and TRBJ2-4; TRBD1 might be the D (6 bases). V shed 4 bases and J shed 16 bases, with 19 bases lying between them. Germline loops: CDR1 KGHDR, CDR2 SFDVKD. This CDR3 contains 13 residues. The CDR3, as DNA: TGTGCCACCAGTGACCCAGGACAGAATGCCCTATACTTC. Amino acids: CATSDPGQNALYF.

The gene calls are TRBV4-2 and TRBJ2-3; a weak D match, TRBD2 (6 bases). CDR1 and CDR2 (germline): LGHNA, YNFKEQ. The CDR3 runs to 18 residues. Trimming took 3 bases from V and 6 from J, leaving 25 bases between them. The CDR3 nucleotides read TGTGCCAGCAGCCAGCTAGGGAGTAGCGGATCCGGAGGGGATACGCAGTATTTT. Protein product: CASSQLGSSGSGGDTQYF.

This rearrangement joins TRBV11-2 to TRBJ1-6; perhaps TRBD1 as D (6 bases). This CDR3 contains 15 residues. From germline, CDR1 is SGHAT and CDR2 FQNNGV. V lost 1 base and J lost 6, with 10 bases in between. CDR3 DNA sequence: TGTGCCAGCAGCTTAGGATGGACAGCTAATTCACCCCTCCACTTT. Its protein product is CASSLGWTANSPLHF.

This clonotype came up many times. The CDR3 DNA reads as TGTGCCACCAGTGACCCAAGCGGGAGTCCGAGCTCCTACAATGAGCAGTTCTTC. Protein product: CATSDPSGSPSSYNEQFF. V is TRBV24-1 and J is TRBJ2-1, with 8 bases lining up with TRBD2. Trimming cost V 4 bases and J 0 bases; bases outside gene matches: 10. The germline CDR1 and CDR2 sequences are KGHDR and SFDVKD. The CDR3 sequence is 18 residues long.

This clonotype appeared many times. This chain links TRBV7-6 with TRBJ2-2, with 10 positions matching TRBD2. J lost 3 bases, V lost 4 bases, and 8 bases had no gene match. Germline assignment: CDR1 SGHVS and CDR2 FNYEAQ. CDR3 length: 17 residues. DNA of the CDR3: TGTGCCAGCAGCTCTATTCCTAGCGGGGGTGACACCGGGGAGCTGTTTTTT. This encodes CASSSIPSGGDTGELFF. Full variable domain (outside the CDR3, taken from reference TRBV7-6 and TRBJ2-2): GAGVSQSPRYKVTKRGQDVALRCDPISGHVSLYWYRQALGQGPEFLTYFNYEAQQDKSGLPNDRFSAERPEGSISTLTIQRTEQRDSAMYRCASSSIPSGGDTGELFFGEGSRLTVL.

This clonotype came up a few times. This chain links TRBV28 with TRBJ2-7; no clear D gene. Germline-derived CDR1 and CDR2 are MDHEN and SYDVKM. This CDR3 has 12 amino acids. V lost 4 bases and J lost 7, with 11 bases in between. The CDR3 protein is CASSWTAREQYF. In DNA, the CDR3 is TGTGCCAGCAGTTGGACGGCGAGGGAGCAGTACTTC.

This clonotype turned up a few times. The chain recombines TRBV6-1 with TRBJ2-1; D is unclear. This CDR3 is built from 16 residues. Germline values: CDR1 MNHNS, CDR2 SASEGT. With 6 bases removed from V and 4 bases from J, the gap between germline ends came to 19 bases. The CDR3 bases are TGTGCCAGCAGCTTGATGACGCCTTCCCCATACAATGAGCAGTTCTTC. This sequence encodes CASSLMTPSPYNEQFF.

In its sample, this clonotype was seen a few times. This sequence joins TRBV5-1 and TRBJ2-2, with TRBD2 matching over 12 bases. The V and J ends lost 4 bases and 6 bases, in that order; junction bases with no gene match: 7. CDR1 is SGHRS, CDR2 YFSETQ, per germline. This CDR3 spans 16 amino acids. In nucleotides, the CDR3 is TGCGCCAGCAGCCACCTAGCGGGAGGGCCGCCCGGGGAGCTGTTTTTT. Protein: CASSHLAGGPPGELFF.